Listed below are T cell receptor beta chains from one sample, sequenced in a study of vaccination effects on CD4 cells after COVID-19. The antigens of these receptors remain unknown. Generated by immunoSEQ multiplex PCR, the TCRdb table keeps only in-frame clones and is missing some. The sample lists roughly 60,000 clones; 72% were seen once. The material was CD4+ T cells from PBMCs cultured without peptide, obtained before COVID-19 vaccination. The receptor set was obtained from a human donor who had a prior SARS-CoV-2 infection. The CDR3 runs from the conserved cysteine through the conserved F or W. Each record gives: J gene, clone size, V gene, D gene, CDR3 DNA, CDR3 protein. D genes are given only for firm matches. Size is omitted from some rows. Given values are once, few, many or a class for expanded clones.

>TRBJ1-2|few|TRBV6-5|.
TGTGCCAGCAGTTACTCCCCAACACTTAACTATGGCTACACCTTC
CASSYSPTLNYGYTF
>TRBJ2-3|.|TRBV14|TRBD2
TGTGCCAGCAGCCAACTGCGGGGGGGCCAAGATACGCAGTATTTT
CASSQLRGGQDTQYF
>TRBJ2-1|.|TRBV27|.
TGTGCCAGCCGTCTCAGGAGGTACAATGAGCAGTTCTTC
CASRLRRYNEQFF
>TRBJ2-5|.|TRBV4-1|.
TGCGCCAGCAGCCAACCCGCCCAGGGACAGACCCAGTACTTC
CASSQPAQGQTQYF
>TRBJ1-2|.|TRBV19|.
TGTGCCAGTAGTATTAATCGGGAATCTAACTATGGCTACACCTTC
CASSINRESNYGYTF
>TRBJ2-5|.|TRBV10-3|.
TGTGCCATCAGGGGCGGGGGCTCGCAAGAGACCCAGTACTTC
CAIRGGGSQETQYF
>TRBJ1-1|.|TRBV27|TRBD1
TGTGCCAGCAGTTTACTCGCCAGGGGGAAAGCTAAAGCTTTCTTT
CASSLLARGKAKAFF
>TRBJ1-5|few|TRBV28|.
TGTGCCAGCAGTGAACAGGGCTTCGGCGATCAGCCCCAGCATTTT
CASSEQGFGDQPQHF
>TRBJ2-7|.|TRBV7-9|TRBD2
TGTGCCAGCAGCTCGCCGGGACTAGCGGGTTGGAACTCCTACGAGCAGTACTTC
CASSSPGLAGWNSYEQYF
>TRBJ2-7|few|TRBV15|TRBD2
TGTGCCACCAGCAGAGAACTAGCGGGACCGTACGAGCAGTACTTC
CATSRELAGPYEQYF
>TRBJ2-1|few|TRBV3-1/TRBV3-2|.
TGTGCCAGCAGCCAATTTAAACTTGGGGTCTCTTTGGACAATGAGCAGTTCTTC
CASSQFKLGVSLDNEQFF
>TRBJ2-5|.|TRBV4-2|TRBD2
TGTGCCAGCAGCCTGACTAGCGGGAGCTGGGAGACCCAGTACTTC
CASSLTSGSWETQYF
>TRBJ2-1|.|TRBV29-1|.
TGCAGCGGGGCCGAGGGGGTCAATGAGCAGTTCTTC
CSGAEGVNEQFF
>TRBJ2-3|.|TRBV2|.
TGTGCCAGCAGTGAAGGTGGGACCAGAGCAGATACGCAGTATTTT
CASSEGGTRADTQYF
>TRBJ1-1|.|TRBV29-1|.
TGCAGCGTCGAGATCATGAGGAACACTGAAGCTTTCTTT
CSVEIMRNTEAFF
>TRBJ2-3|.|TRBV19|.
TGTGCCAGTAGTATGAGAAGCGGTTACAGCACAGATACGCAGTATTTT
CASSMRSGYSTDTQYF
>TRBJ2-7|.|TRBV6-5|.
TGTGCCAGCAGTAACTACAGGGAGACCGAGCAGTACTTC
CASSNYRETEQYF
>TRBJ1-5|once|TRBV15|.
TGTGCCACCAGCCTTGGTCCATCGGGGCCCCAGCATTTT
CATSLGPSGPQHF
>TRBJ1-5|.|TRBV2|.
TGTGCCAGCAGTGAATCGGCGTATAGCAATCAGCCCCAGCATTTT
CASSESAYSNQPQHF
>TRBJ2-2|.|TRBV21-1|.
TGTGCCAGCAGCCCTCGCAGCGGGGGGGAGCTGTTTTTT
CASSPRSGGELFF
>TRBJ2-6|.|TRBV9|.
TGTGCCAGCAGCGTAGGGGTGCGCATCTCTGGGGCCAACGTCCTGACTTTC
CASSVGVRISGANVLTF
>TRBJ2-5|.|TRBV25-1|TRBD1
TGTGCCAGCAGTGAGTTGGGGACAGGATCGCAAGAGACCCAGTACTTC
CASSELGTGSQETQYF
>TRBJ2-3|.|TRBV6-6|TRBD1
TGTGCCAGCAGTCCGCTACAGGGGCGGAGGCTCGATACGCAGTATTTT
CASSPLQGRRLDTQYF
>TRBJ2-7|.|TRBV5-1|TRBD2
TGCGCCAGCAGCACAAAGACCGCGGCTAGCGGCAATTACGAGCAGTACTTC
CASSTKTAASGNYEQYF
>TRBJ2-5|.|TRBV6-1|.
TGTGCCAGCAGTGAACTGCGGAGCGAGACCCAGTACTTC
CASSELRSETQYF
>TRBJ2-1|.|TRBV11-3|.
TGTGCCAGCAGTAACCTAGCGCTGGCCTACAATGAGCAGTTCTTC
CASSNLALAYNEQFF
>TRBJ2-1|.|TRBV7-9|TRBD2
TGTGCCAGCAGCTTGGCGGGGGGGTCCAATGAGCAGTTCTTC
CASSLAGGSNEQFF
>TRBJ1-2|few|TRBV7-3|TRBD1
TGTGCCAGCAGCTTAACTCCGGGACAGATCCATGGCTACACCTTC
CASSLTPGQIHGYTF
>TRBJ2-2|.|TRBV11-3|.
TGTGCCAGCAGCTTTGGAGGTTGGGGTGACACCGGGGAGCTGTTTTTT
CASSFGGWGDTGELFF
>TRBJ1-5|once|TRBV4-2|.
TGTGCCAGCAGCCGCGACCTGGGGGGGGCAGATCAGCCCCAGCATTTT
CASSRDLGGADQPQHF
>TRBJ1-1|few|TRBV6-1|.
TGTGCCAGCAGTACAACAGGGACTGAAGCTTTCTTT
CASSTTGTEAFF
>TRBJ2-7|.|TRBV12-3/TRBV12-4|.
TGTGCCAGCAGTTGGGGAAACTCCTACGAGCAGTACTTC
CASSWGNSYEQYF
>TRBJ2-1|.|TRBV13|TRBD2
TGTGCCAGCCGGGGGCTAGCGGGAGGTTCATGGGACAATGAGCAGTTCTTC
CASRGLAGGSWDNEQFF
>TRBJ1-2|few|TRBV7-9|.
TGTGCCAGCAGCTTAGGGAGAGACAGAATTCCGGCTCGCGGCTACACCTTC
CASSLGRDRIPARGYTF
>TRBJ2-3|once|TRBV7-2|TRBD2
TGTGCCAGCAGCCCCGGACTAGCGGGGGCAGATACGCAGTATTTT
CASSPGLAGADTQYF
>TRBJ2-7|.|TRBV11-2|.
TGTGCCAGCAGCCCTCACCGGACCGCGCTTTCAGACGAGCAGTACTTC
CASSPHRTALSDEQYF
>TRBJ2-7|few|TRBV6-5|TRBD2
TGTGCCAGCAGGGGTAGCGGGACCTACGAGCAGTACTTC
CASRGSGTYEQYF
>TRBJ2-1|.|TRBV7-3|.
TGTGCCAGCAGCGTTAACAGGTACAATGAGCAGTTCTTC
CASSVNRYNEQFF
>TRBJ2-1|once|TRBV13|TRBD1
TGTGCCAGCAGCTCTGACAGGGGCTGGGGTGAGCAGTTCTTC
CASSSDRGWGEQFF
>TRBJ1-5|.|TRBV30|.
TGTGCCTGGAGTGTAGGCACGTCGGATCAGCCCCAGCATTTT
CAWSVGTSDQPQHF